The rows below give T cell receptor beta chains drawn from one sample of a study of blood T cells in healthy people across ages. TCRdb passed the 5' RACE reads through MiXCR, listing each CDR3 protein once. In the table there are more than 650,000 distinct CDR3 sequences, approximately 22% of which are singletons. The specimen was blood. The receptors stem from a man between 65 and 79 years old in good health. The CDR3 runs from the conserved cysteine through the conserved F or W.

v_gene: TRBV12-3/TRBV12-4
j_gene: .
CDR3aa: CASSPHSTGGERKTQYF

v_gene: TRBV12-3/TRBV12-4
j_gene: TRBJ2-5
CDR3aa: CASSFGAVKETQYF

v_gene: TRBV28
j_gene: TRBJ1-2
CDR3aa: CASRTSDYGYTF

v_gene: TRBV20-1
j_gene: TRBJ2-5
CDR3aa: CSAIWTSGSQETQYF

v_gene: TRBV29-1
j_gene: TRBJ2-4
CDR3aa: CSAVDRVDIQYF

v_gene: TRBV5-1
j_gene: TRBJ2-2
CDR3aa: CASSLPGQGDTGELFF

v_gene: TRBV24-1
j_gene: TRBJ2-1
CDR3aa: CATSDPTGGFENEQFF

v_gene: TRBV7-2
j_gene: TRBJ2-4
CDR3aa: CASSVDIWTSGPRNIQYF

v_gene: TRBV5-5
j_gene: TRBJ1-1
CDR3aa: CASGTPGTEAFF

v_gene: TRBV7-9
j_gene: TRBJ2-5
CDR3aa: CASRPKDSAETQYF

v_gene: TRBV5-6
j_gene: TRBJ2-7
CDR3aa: CASSLVSGGSEQYF

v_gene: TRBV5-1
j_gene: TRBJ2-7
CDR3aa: CASSVKHDSISYEQYF

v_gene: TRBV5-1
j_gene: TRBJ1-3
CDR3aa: CASSFDSLFSGNTIYF

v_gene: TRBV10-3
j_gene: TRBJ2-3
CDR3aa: CAISESDRGNSERGTDTQYF

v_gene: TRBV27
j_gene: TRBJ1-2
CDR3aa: CASSRGQSDEGYTF

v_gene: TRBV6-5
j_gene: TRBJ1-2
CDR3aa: CASSYSGYGYTF

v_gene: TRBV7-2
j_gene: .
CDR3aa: CASSLALTGVEQYF

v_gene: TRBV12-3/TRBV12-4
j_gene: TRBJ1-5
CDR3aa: CASSYGQGASNQPQHF

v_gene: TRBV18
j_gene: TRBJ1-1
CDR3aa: CASSAGENTEAFF

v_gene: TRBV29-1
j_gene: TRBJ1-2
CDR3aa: CSVQDRLGILF

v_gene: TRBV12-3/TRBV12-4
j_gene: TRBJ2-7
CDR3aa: CASSLNRLGSRYEQYF

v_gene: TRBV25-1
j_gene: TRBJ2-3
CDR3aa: CASSDVGKNTDTQYF

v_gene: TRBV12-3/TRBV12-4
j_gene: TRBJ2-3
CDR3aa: CASSGTGTSGGETFTDAEYF

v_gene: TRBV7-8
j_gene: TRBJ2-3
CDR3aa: CASRPDPVDTQYF

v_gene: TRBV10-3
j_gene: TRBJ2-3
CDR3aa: CAIRAEAGVGDTQYF

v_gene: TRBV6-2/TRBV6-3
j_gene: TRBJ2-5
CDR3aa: CASSYRVLGGVQETQYF

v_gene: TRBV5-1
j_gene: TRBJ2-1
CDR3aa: CASSFRLGDRSSYNEQFF

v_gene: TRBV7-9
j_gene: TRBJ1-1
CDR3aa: CAGGQNTEAFF

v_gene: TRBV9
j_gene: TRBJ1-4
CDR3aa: CASSARGLSGTEKLFF

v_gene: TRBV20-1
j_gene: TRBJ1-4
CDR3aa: CSARDQRTTNEKLFF

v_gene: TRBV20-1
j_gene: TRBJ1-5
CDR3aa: CSASGQGWGYSNQPQHF

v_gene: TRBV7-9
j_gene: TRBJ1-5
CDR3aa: CASTAGDQPQHF

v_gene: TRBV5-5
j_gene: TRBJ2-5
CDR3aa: CASRTGTGAQETQYF

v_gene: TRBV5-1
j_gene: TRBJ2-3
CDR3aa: CASSLGGDRRVYTDTQYF

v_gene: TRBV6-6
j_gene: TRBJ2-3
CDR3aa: CASSPLSGGRNTDTQYF

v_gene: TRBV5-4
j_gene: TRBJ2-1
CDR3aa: CASSAAILAGVYNEQFF

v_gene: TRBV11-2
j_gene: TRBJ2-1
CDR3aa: CASSPRPSSYNEQFF

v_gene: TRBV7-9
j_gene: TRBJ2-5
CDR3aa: CASSAPLAVGETQYF

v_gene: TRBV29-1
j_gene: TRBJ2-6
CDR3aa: CSVTSGANVLTF

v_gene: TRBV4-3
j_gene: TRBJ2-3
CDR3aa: CASSPTGYAVRLGDTQYF

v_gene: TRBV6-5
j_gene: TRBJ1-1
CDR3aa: CASSYSGVLNTEAFF

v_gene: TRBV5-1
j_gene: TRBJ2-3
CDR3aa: CASSLPVTSGATDTQYF

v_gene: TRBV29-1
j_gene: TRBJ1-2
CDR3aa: CSVGRVDGYTF